The clone carrying this T cell receptor beta chain was detected only once. The sample comes from a study of blood T cell repertoires in COVID-19. Study-wide background: Sources were T cells, B-cell-depleted T cells, or PBMCs; the material itself was cDNA or gDNA.

Per the original methods: Reference gene primer amplification yielded estimated nucleated cell counts. Measured with immunoSEQ multiplex PCR; TCRdb has only the in-frame clones, and not every one. The DNA was the basis for D and trimming; V, J and clone size are from that table. The table shows 120,000 or so clones, with about 88% occurring only once. The Seattle patients joined while their infection was active and were tracked longitudinally afterward. The CDR3 contains 16 residues. V dropped 6 bases and J dropped 4 bases, with 21 bases sitting between them. In germline, CDR1 is LNHDA, CDR2 SQIVND (reference sequence).

This receptor was identified in a man aged 60 to 69 with COVID-19, enrolled during active disease. The chain recombines TRBV19 with TRBJ1-1; D unclear. The sequenced material came from peripheral blood. The CDR3 region has the DNA TGTGCCAGTAGCCATACACACGGAGACCTAGGCACTGAAGCTTTCTTT. It codes for CASSHTHGDLGTEAFF.